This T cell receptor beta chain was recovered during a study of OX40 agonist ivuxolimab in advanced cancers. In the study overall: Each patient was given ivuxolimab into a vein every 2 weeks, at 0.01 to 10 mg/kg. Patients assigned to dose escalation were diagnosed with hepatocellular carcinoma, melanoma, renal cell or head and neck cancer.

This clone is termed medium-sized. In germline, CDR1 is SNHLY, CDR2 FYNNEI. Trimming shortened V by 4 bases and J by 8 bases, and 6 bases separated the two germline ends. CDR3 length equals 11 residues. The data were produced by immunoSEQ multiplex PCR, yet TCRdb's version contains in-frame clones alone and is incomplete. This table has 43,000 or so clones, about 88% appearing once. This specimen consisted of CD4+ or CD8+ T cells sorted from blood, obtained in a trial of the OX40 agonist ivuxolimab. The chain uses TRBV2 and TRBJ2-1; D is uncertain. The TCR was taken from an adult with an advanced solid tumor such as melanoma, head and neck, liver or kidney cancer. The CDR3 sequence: CASSGFDEQFF. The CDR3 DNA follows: TGTGCCAGCAGTGGTTTCGATGAGCAGTTCTTC.